The 8 T cell receptor beta chains below come from one sample, sequenced in a study of cytomegalovirus exposure and HLA in healthy donors. The PCR was carried out with 60 Vbeta primers and 13 Jbeta primers. The table came from immunoSEQ multiplex PCR; TCRdb's copy has only in-frame clones and leaves some out. Among 110,000 to 150,000 clones, around 70% were seen once, and the ten largest hold less than 2.5%. Sequenced: PBMCs. These receptors were taken from a man aged 40-49 years in good health and CMV-seronegative.

The chain's CDR3 is CASSQPYRERSDTQYF. The DNA of the CDR3 is TGCGCCAGCAGCCAACCCTACAGGGAAAGGTCAGATACGCAGTATTTT. The V and J genes are TRBV4-1 and TRBJ2-3; D possibly corresponds to TRBD1 (6 bases). Trimming pared 2 bases from V and 4 bases from J, leaving 16 bases between. This CDR3 is built from 16 residues. Looked up from germline, CDR1 is MGHRA and CDR2 is YSYEKL.

V and J are TRBV5-4 and TRBJ2-1, with 8 bases identical to TRBD1. This CDR3 has 16 residues. Germline V gene data show CDR1 as SGHNT and CDR2 as YYREEE (reference sequence). The J segment lost 9 bases and the V segment lost 5 bases, leaving 16 bases of the junction unmatched. The CDR3 DNA follows: TGTGCCAGCAGGGGAATCGGGACAGGAGTCAATAGTGAGCAGTTCTTC. Protein sequence: CASRGIGTGVNSEQFF.

This chain joins TRBV6-5 and TRBJ1-2; TRBD1 matches at 8 bases. Germline V lookup: CDR1 MNHEY, CDR2 SVGAGI. The ends lost 4 bases at V and 4 bases at J; junction bases unmatched: 5. The CDR3 runs to 14 residues. The CDR3 is CASSWDRLAYGYTF. In nucleotides, the CDR3 is TGTGCCAGCAGTTGGGACAGGCTAGCCTATGGCTACACCTTC.

The chain combines TRBV5-1 with TRBJ1-1; a weak D match, TRBD1 (6 bases). This CDR3 has 14 amino acids. CDR1 is SGHRS, CDR2 YFSETQ, per germline. The V end was cut by 3 bases, the J end by 4 bases, with 13 bases between. The CDR3 here is CASSSLGQSTEAFF. The CDR3 DNA reads TGCGCCAGCAGCTCGCTAGGACAGAGCACTGAAGCTTTCTTT.

Only a few counts were recorded for this clone. The chain recombines TRBV2 with TRBJ2-5; 9 bases map to TRBD1. Germline CDR1 is SNHLY and CDR2 is FYNNEI. The CDR3 covers 14 residues. Losses at the gene ends were 6 bases for V and 2 bases for J; bases not matched to a gene: 4. As DNA, the CDR3 is TGTGCCAGCAGCTCCGGGACAGGGCAAGAGACCCAGTACTTC. This gives the protein CASSSGTGQETQYF.

This chain joins TRBV6-5 and TRBJ1-2, with 10 bases matching TRBD1. Germline V gene data show CDR1 as MNHEY and CDR2 as SVGAGI. The junction had 7 bases not matched to a gene; V was cut back by 5 bases and J by 4 bases. The CDR3 is 15 amino acids. The CDR3 DNA reads as TGTGCCAGCAGTAAGGGACAGGGGTTAGGCTATGGCTACACCTTC. This encodes CASSKGQGLGYGYTF.

The V and J genes are TRBV19 and TRBJ2-7, with D possibly matching TRBD1 (6 bases). Germline V gene data show CDR1 as LNHDA and CDR2 as SQIVND (reference sequence). There are 13 residues in the CDR3. The V end was cut by 6 bases, the J end by 3 bases, with 12 bases between. This CDR3 is CASRDRQDYEQYF. The CDR3 DNA sequence: TGTGCCAGTAGGGATAGACAGGACTACGAGCAGTACTTC.

This chain connects TRBV13 to TRBJ2-2; 7 bases match TRBD2. This CDR3 is built from 15 residues. Unmatched junction bases numbered 2, after V lost 0 bases and J lost 4 bases. The germline V gene has CDR1 PRHDT and CDR2 FYEKMQ (reference sequence). DNA of the CDR3: TGTGCCAGCAGCTTAGGACTAGCGCCCACCGGGGAGCTGTTTTTT. Amino acids: CASSLGLAPTGELFF.